A single sample is the source of the 14 T cell receptor beta chains below, sequenced in a study of naive and memory T cell subsets. TCR cDNA received a 3' ligated oligonucleotide that carried a UMI. The SP2 primer and nested alpha and beta constant region primers amplified ligated cDNA in four rounds. TCRdb re-called the 5' RACE reads with MiXCR, one entry per CDR3 protein. The top ten clones hold roughly 19% of a sample with more than 50,000 distinct CDR3 sequences, approximately 8.5% of them seen once. The receptors come from a female donor in good health.

This clonotype occurred many times. V usage is TRBV2 and J usage is TRBJ2-5, with TRBD1 as a possible D gene (5 bases). The CDR3 contains 13 residues. The V end was cut by 2 bases, the J end by 5 bases, with 9 bases between. Germline V CDR1 and CDR2: SNHLY, FYNNEI. CDR3 sequence (DNA): TGTGCCAGCAGTGAACAGGGTGTCGAGACCCAGTACTTC. Its protein product is CASSEQGVETQYF.

Only a few counts were recorded for this clonotype. The chain recombines TRBV14 with TRBJ2-2; possible D gene TRBD1, 5 bases. This CDR3 has 17 amino acids. The germline V gene encodes CDR1 SGHDN and CDR2 FVKESK. Trimming cost V 1 base and J 3 bases, with 15 bases left between them. CDR3: CASSQGQHSQDTGELFF. The DNA for the CDR3 is TGTGCCAGCAGCCAAGGACAACACTCACAGGACACCGGGGAGCTGTTTTTT.

This rearrangement joins TRBV19 to TRBJ2-2, with D possibly being TRBD1 (6 bases). The length of the CDR3 is 13 residues. Germline lookup yields CDR1 LNHDA and CDR2 SQIVND (reference sequence). The V gene lost 4 bases and the J gene lost 7 bases, with 10 bases spanning the gap. The CDR3 is CASSTRDIGELFF. The CDR3 DNA follows: TGTGCCAGTAGTACCAGGGACATCGGGGAGCTGTTTTTT.

The CDR3 spells CASSPDRRYEQYF. CDR3 DNA: TGTGCCAGCAGCCCGGACCGGCGGTACGAGCAGTACTTC. V and J are TRBV28 and TRBJ2-7; D remains ambiguous. Germline V gene lookup returns CDR1 MDHEN and CDR2 SYDVKM. V gave up 6 bases and J gave up 4 bases, with 13 bases separating them. This CDR3 is 13 amino acids long. The full variable domain, with the rest looked up from reference TRBV28 and TRBJ2-7, is DVKVTQSSRYLVKRTGEKVFLECVQDMDHENMFWYRQDPGLGLRLIYFSYDVKMKEKGDIPEGYSVSREKKERFSLILESASTNQTSMYLCASSPDRRYEQYFGPGTRLTVT.

In its sample, this clonotype was seen a few times. J is TRBJ1-1 and V is TRBV12-3 or TRBV12-4; D remains unclear. The V and J ends lost 2 bases and 8 bases respectively, with 12 bases between them. The CDR3 covers 13 residues. The CDR3 loop reads CASSLRASGEAFF. The CDR3 DNA reads as TGTGCCAGCAGTTTAAGGGCGAGCGGAGAAGCTTTCTTT.

The V and J genes are TRBV7-8 and TRBJ2-2, with D tentatively TRBD1 or TRBD2 (5 bases each). Looked up from germline, CDR1 is SGHVS and CDR2 is FQNEAQ. The CDR3 consists of 16 residues. The V and J ends lost 7 bases and 4 bases respectively, with 19 bases between them. In DNA form, the CDR3 reads TGTGCCAGCACCGAGAAGCTGTCAGGGAGCACCGGGGAGCTGTTTTTT. Amino acids: CASTEKLSGSTGELFF.

There are a few counts of this clonotype. The chain carries TRBV20-1 and TRBJ2-5; D unclear. Germline-derived CDR1 and CDR2 are DFQATT and SNEGSKA (reference sequence). The CDR3 is 13 amino acids. The V and J ends lost 1 base and 2 bases respectively, with 8 bases between them. DNA of the CDR3: TGCAGTGCTAGAGGAGGCAGGCAAGAGACCCAGTACTTC. As protein: CSARGGRQETQYF.

V and J are TRBV19 and TRBJ2-1; 9 nucleotides match TRBD2. CDR3 length equals 13 residues. V shed 6 bases and J 5 bases; nucleotides not matched to a gene: 2. Germline V gene lookup returns CDR1 LNHDA and CDR2 SQIVND (reference sequence). The CDR3 DNA reads TGTGCCAGTAGGAGACTAGCGGACAATGAGCAGTTCTTC. Amino acids: CASRRLADNEQFF.

The V and J genes are TRBV7-9 and TRBJ2-2, with D uncertain. The germline V gene has CDR1 SEHNR and CDR2 FQNEAQ (reference sequence). V was shortened by 3 bases and J by 2 bases, with 10 bases between the two germline ends. This CDR3 is built from 15 residues. The CDR3 nucleotides read TGTGCCAGCAGCTTTCGCCAGCCCAACACCGGGGAGCTGTTTTTT. Translating it yields CASSFRQPNTGELFF.

This clonotype has at least ten counts. This chain uses TRBV20-1 with TRBJ1-6; maybe TRBD1 (5 bases). Germline V CDR1 and CDR2: DFQATT, SNEGSKA (reference sequence). CDR3 length: 13 amino acids. Trimming left V 2 bases short and J 10 bases short, with 12 bases between. CDR3 loop: CSARNRLDSPLHF. The CDR3 region has the DNA TGCAGTGCTAGAAACAGGTTGGACTCACCCCTCCACTTT.

This clonotype was seen many times. CDR3 nucleotide sequence: TGCGCCAGCAAGCTCTTAGGGGAAACTGAAGCTTTCTTT. Its translation: CASKLLGETEAFF. The chain links TRBV5-1 to TRBJ1-1; D is perhaps TRBD1 (5 bases). Germline values: CDR1 SGHRS, CDR2 YFSETQ. V lost 6 bases to trimming and J lost 5 bases, with 14 bases between them. This CDR3 contains 13 residues. Based on the CDR3 plus reference TRBV5-1 and TRBJ1-1, the full variable domain is KAGVTQTPRYLIKTRGQQVTLSCSPISGHRSVSWYQQTPGQGLQFLFEYFSETQRNKGNFPGRFSGRQFSNSRSEMNVSTLELGDSALYLCASKLLGETEAFFGQGTRLTVV.

The V call is TRBV5-4, the J call TRBJ2-1, with D perhaps TRBD2 (5 bases). The CDR3 is 16 amino acids. Trimming stripped 1 base from V and 4 bases from J, with 15 bases between. Looked up from germline, CDR1 is SGHNT and CDR2 is YYREEE (reference sequence). The CDR3 sequence: CASSLSSGAPYNEQFF. CDR3 bases: TGTGCCAGCAGCTTGTCAAGCGGAGCCCCGTACAATGAGCAGTTCTTC.

The chain carries TRBV7-8 and TRBJ1-5; D is ambiguous. This CDR3 is 15 amino acids long. From germline, CDR1 is SGHVS and CDR2 FQNEAQ. V lost 1 base and J lost 2, with 9 bases in between. CDR3 bases: TGTGCCAGCAGCTTAGTTGGGGTTCGCAATCAGCCCCAGCATTTT. This codes for CASSLVGVRNQPQHF.

There are many counts of this clonotype. This chain joins TRBV12-3 or TRBV12-4 and TRBJ1-5, with D possibly being TRBD1 (5 bases). The V and J ends lost 1 base and 3 bases respectively, with 10 bases between them. The CDR3 is 15 amino acids. CDR3 region: CASSLGGTLNQPQHF. The DNA of the CDR3 is TGTGCCAGCAGTTTAGGGGGCACACTCAATCAGCCCCAGCATTTT.